This TCR beta chain was recovered during a study of cytomegalovirus exposure and HLA in healthy donors. Across the whole study: An earlier analysis found roughly 100 million unique TCR beta sequences from around 180 million T cells. Overall study results and limits: Rare sequences made up most TCRs, while some public TCRs were found in many donors.

All donors participated as healthy donors of bone marrow. Nominally healthy donors were sampled, though unrecorded immune exposures were likely. In regard to this clone: Its specificity is unknown.

With 60 Vbeta and 13 Jbeta primers, the PCR was carried out. The repertoire was sequenced with immunoSEQ multiplex PCR; TCRdb's copy has only in-frame clones and lacks some. Of fewer than 150,000 clones in the sample, less than 85% are singletons; the top ten hold about 16%. This receptor was identified in a man aged 50 or older in good health and CMV-seropositive. Sequencing was performed on PBMCs.

This CDR3 is CSVLPGRGRGAGGNYEQYF. CDR3 nucleotide sequence: TGCAGCGTCCTCCCGGGAAGGGGCCGGGGAGCGGGAGGGAACTACGAGCAGTACTTC. The rearrangement links TRBV29-1 to TRBJ2-7; 10 bases line up with TRBD2. This CDR3 is built from 19 residues. V shed 6 bases and J 3 bases; nucleotides not matched to a gene: 23. CDR1 SQVTM and CDR2 ANQGSEA come from the germline V gene.